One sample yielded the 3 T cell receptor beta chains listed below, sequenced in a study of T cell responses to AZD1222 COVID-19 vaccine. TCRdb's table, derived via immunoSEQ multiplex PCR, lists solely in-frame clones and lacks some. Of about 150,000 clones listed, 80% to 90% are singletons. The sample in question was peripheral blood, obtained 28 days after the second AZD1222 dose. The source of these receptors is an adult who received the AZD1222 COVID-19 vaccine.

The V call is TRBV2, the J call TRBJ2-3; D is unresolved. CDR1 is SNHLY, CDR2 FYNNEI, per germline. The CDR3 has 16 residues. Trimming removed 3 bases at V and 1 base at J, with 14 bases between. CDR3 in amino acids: CASSESSGLGTDTQYF. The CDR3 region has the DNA TGTGCCAGCAGTGAGTCCTCTGGGCTCGGCACAGATACGCAGTATTTT.

The CDR3 reads CASSGQGETEAFF. The CDR3 DNA is TGCGCCAGCAGTGGTCAGGGTGAAACTGAAGCTTTCTTT. The chain joins TRBV5-1 to TRBJ1-1; a weak D match, TRBD1 (5 bases). The CDR3 extends over 13 amino acids. Germline V CDR1 and CDR2: SGHRS, YFSETQ. Deletions cut 5 bases from V and 5 bases from J, with 13 bases between.

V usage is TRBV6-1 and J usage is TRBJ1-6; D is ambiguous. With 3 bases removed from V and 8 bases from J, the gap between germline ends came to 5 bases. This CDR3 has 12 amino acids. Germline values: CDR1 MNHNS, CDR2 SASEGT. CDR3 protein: CASSDTYSPLHF. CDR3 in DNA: TGTGCCAGCAGTGACACTTATTCACCCCTCCACTTT.